The sequence of this T cell receptor (beta chain) was determined in a study of lymphopenia after photon versus proton radiotherapy. To note about this clone: The junction differs from germline at one of its ends, possibly a read error.

Clones were sequenced by immunoSEQ multiplex PCR, and TCRdb holds only the in-frame ones, with some missing. Of some 76,000 clones listed, 85% to 95% are singletons. This CDR3 has 15 residues. Germline lookup yields CDR1 SGHRS and CDR2 YFSETQ. V is TRBV5-1 and J is TRBJ1-5; D is possibly TRBD1 (5 bases). This sample comprised peripheral blood, obtained from a patient treated with photon-based radiotherapy. This receptor was identified in a woman between 35 and 50 years old with cholangiocarcinoma. The CDR3 here is CASRLGPEGNQPQHF. CDR3 in DNA: TGCGCCAGCAGGTTGGGGCCCGAGGGCAATCAGCCCCAGCATTTT.